This T cell receptor (beta chain) was documented in a study of shared clonotypes between healthy human individuals. Per the germline V gene, CDR1 is MNHNS and CDR2 is SASEGT. V was pared by 6 bases and J by 8 bases, with 12 bases of the junction left unmatched. CDR3 length: 14 residues. Replicate PCRs run on sorted subsets employed approximately 200 ng DNA, 30,000 to 35,000 T cell genomes. Generated by immunoSEQ multiplex PCR, the TCRdb table keeps only in-frame clones and is missing some. The sample carries roughly 1,600,000 clones, 98% recorded once. CD4+ cells were split into CD45RA+ naive and CD45RA-negative memory subsets.

The sequencing sample was made of naive CD4+ T cells sorted from blood. The subset was: CD45RA+ positively selected. The rearrangement joins TRBV6-1 to TRBJ1-2, with TRBD1 matching 7 bases. The source is a man aged 25 to 45 in good health. Here the CDR3 reads CASSDRVKSGGYTF. For the CDR3, the DNA is TGTGCCAGCAGCGACAGGGTGAAATCGGGAGGCTACACCTTC.